One and the same sample provided the 27 T cell receptor beta chains below, sequenced in a study of control samples from healthy donors and cancer patients. The assay was immunoSEQ multiplex PCR, and TCRdb's table has in-frame clones only and misses some. There are roughly 150,000 clones in the sample; almost 90% occur only once, and less than 2% lies in the top ten. Sequencing was carried out using blood. The receptors shown here come from a young man in good health.

V and J are TRBV30 and TRBJ2-5; TRBD2 matches at 9 bases. The ends lost 0 bases at V and 3 bases at J; junction bases unmatched: 5. This CDR3 has 15 amino acids. The germline V gene has CDR1 GTSNPN and CDR2 SVGIG (reference sequence). The DNA of the CDR3 is TGTGCCTGGAGTGTAGGGACTAGCCCCAAAGAGACCCAGTACTTC. This codes for CAWSVGTSPKETQYF.

The chain joins TRBV18 to TRBJ1-1, with D perhaps TRBD1 (5 bases). The CDR3 sequence is 16 residues long. Germline loops: CDR1 KGHSH, CDR2 LQKENI. V lost 1 base and J lost 0, with 12 bases in between. CDR3 DNA sequence: TGTGCCAGCTCACCACGGGGAGGGGCTGTGAACACTGAAGCTTTCTTT. Translating gives CASSPRGGAVNTEAFF.

Only one count was recorded for this clone. V gene TRBV5-5 combines with J gene TRBJ2-5; 11 bases match TRBD2. This CDR3 comprises 16 residues. V shed 0 bases and J 1 base; nucleotides not matched to a gene: 2. Germline assignment: CDR1 SGHKS and CDR2 YYEKEE (reference sequence). CDR3 nucleotides: TGTGCCAGCAGCTTGGGGCTAGCGGGGGGCCAAGAGACCCAGTACTTC. This codes for CASSLGLAGGQETQYF. The full variable domain, with the rest looked up from reference TRBV5-5 and TRBJ2-5, is DAGVTQSPTHLIKTRGQQVTLRCSPISGHKSVSWYQQVLGQGPQFIFQYYEKEERGRGNFPDRFSARQFPNYSSELNVNALLLGDSALYLCASSLGLAGGQETQYFGPGTRLLVL.

This clone was observed a handful of times. This rearrangement joins TRBV7-6 to TRBJ1-3; 7 bases match TRBD1. The trim removed 4 bases at V and 2 bases at J, leaving 5 bases unmatched. Germline CDR1 SGHVS, CDR2 FNYEAQ. The CDR3 consists of 15 residues. As DNA, the CDR3 is TGTGCCAGCAGCTCGATGGGACAGCCTGGAAACACCATATATTTT. This gives the protein CASSSMGQPGNTIYF.

V is TRBV6-1 and J is TRBJ2-2, with D possibly being TRBD1 (6 bases). V lost 3 bases and J 6 bases, leaving 8 bases between the germline ends. Germline-derived CDR1 and CDR2 are MNHNS and SASEGT. CDR3 length equals 13 residues. The CDR3 nucleotides are TGTGCCAGCAGTGAGGGGACATCCGGGGAGCTGTTTTTT. This encodes CASSEGTSGELFF.

The chain carries TRBV28 and TRBJ2-7; possible D gene TRBD1, 5 bases. V was clipped by 4 bases and J by 9 bases, with 10 bases between them. The V gene's germline CDR1 is MDHEN and CDR2 SYDVKM. The CDR3 totals 11 residues. The CDR3 DNA sequence: TGTGCCAGCAGTTCGTCCCAGGGGCAGTACTTC. It specifies CASSSSQGQYF.

This chain connects TRBV28 to TRBJ2-7; D gene uncertain. This CDR3 region has 11 residues. Trimming left V 7 bases short and J 4 bases short, with 8 bases between. Germline V lookup: CDR1 MDHEN, CDR2 SYDVKM. Written as DNA, the CDR3 is TGTGCCAGCACGAATGGGTACGAGCAGTACTTC. It specifies CASTNGYEQYF.

This clone was seen a handful of times. The chain uses TRBV5-1 and TRBJ1-2, with 10 bases lining up with TRBD1. V shed 4 bases and J 2 bases; nucleotides not matched to a gene: 5. The V gene's germline CDR1 is SGHRS and CDR2 YFSETQ. CDR3 size: 15 residues. The CDR3, as DNA: TGCGCCAGCAGCCCGACAGGGGGCGCAAACTATGGCTACACCTTC. Its translation: CASSPTGGANYGYTF.

The chain carries TRBV10-3 and TRBJ1-2, with D possibly matching TRBD1 (5 bases). CDR1 and CDR2 from the germline V gene are ENHRY and SYGVKD. The CDR3 extends over 15 amino acids. The germline V and J ends were trimmed by 4 bases and 4 bases, with 16 bases remaining between them. CDR3 sequence (DNA): TGTGCCATCAGTGGGACACCAATAGGCTCCTATGGCTACACCTTC. As protein: CAISGTPIGSYGYTF.

This rearrangement joins TRBV19 to TRBJ2-5, with 8 bases matching TRBD2. Trimming at V came to 4 bases and at J to 5 bases, leaving 3 bases not matched to a gene. The CDR3 spans 13 residues. Germline V lookup: CDR1 LNHDA, CDR2 SQIVND (reference sequence). CDR3 residues: CASSTTSAETQYF. The CDR3 bases are TGTGCCAGTAGTACGACTAGCGCCGAGACCCAGTACTTC.

The chain carries TRBV7-3 and TRBJ1-1; D gene uncertain. V was clipped by 5 bases and J by 0 bases, with 16 bases between them. CDR3 length: 16 residues. The V gene's germline CDR1 is SGHTA and CDR2 FQGTGA. CDR3 amino acids: CASSVRLGPLNTEAFF. In DNA, the CDR3 is TGTGCCAGCAGCGTGAGACTAGGGCCACTGAACACTGAAGCTTTCTTT.

J is TRBJ2-5 and V is TRBV3-1 (or the pseudogene TRBV3-2), with TRBD1 as a possible D gene (5 bases). CDR1 is LGHDT, CDR2 YNNKEL, per germline (reference sequence). The CDR3 contains 15 residues. V lost 1 base and J 1 base, leaving 10 bases between the germline ends. The CDR3 here is CASSQVVTAQETQYF. The CDR3 bases are TGTGCCAGCAGCCAAGTCGTGACAGCCCAAGAGACCCAGTACTTC.

The rearrangement uses TRBV19 and TRBJ2-1; tentatively, D is TRBD2 (6 bases). V was shortened by 3 bases and J by 10 bases, with 16 bases between the two germline ends. Germline assignment: CDR1 LNHDA and CDR2 SQIVND (reference sequence). The CDR3 totals 14 residues. The CDR3 coding sequence is TGTGCCAGTAGTATGGCGGGGCTCCTAAGGGAGCAGTTCTTC. This codes for CASSMAGLLREQFF.

V gene TRBV29-1 combines with J gene TRBJ2-5; TRBD2 is a possible D gene (6 bases). The CDR3 is 14 residues long. The V gene's germline CDR1 is SQVTM and CDR2 ANQGSEA. The V gene lost 0 bases and the J gene lost 5 bases, with 13 bases spanning the gap. CDR3 loop: CSVEDRLVGETQYF. For the CDR3, the DNA is TGCAGCGTTGAAGATCGACTAGTCGGGGAGACCCAGTACTTC.

J is TRBJ2-2 and V is TRBV27, with 10 bases aligning to TRBD1. Germline trimming cut 4 bases from V and 6 bases from J; bases unmatched to any gene: 5. The CDR3 length is 15 residues. Per germline, CDR1 MNHEY and CDR2 SMNVEV (reference sequence). This CDR3 is CASSWGQGPSGELFF. The CDR3, as DNA: TGTGCCAGCAGTTGGGGACAGGGGCCGTCCGGGGAGCTGTTTTTT.

The V and J genes are TRBV7-2 and TRBJ2-3; perhaps TRBD1 as D (7 bases). This CDR3 is built from 15 residues. Trimming cost V 6 bases and J 3 bases, with 16 bases left between them. The germline CDR1 and CDR2 sequences are SGHTA and FQGNSA. The CDR3 spells CASSTQGGRTDTQYF. In nucleotides, the CDR3 is TGTGCCAGCAGTACTCAGGGGGGAAGAACAGATACGCAGTATTTT. The whole variable domain, remainder taken from reference TRBV7-2 and TRBJ2-3, is GAGVSQSPSNKVTEKGKDVELRCDPISGHTALYWYRQSLGQGLEFLIYFQGNSAPDKSGLPSDRFSAERTGGSVSTLTIQRTQQEDSAVYLCASSTQGGRTDTQYFGPGTRLTVL.

In this sample, this clone turned up once. This CDR3 is CASSSSAMRTQYF. DNA of the CDR3: TGTGCCAGCAGTTCCTCAGCAATGAGGACCCAGTACTTC. This chain connects TRBV28 to TRBJ2-5, with D uncertain. This CDR3 spans 13 amino acids. Deletions cut 4 bases from V and 7 bases from J, with 13 bases between. Germline V gene lookup returns CDR1 MDHEN and CDR2 SYDVKM.

Only one count was recorded for this clone. The chain couples TRBV20-1 to TRBJ1-1; D not certain. Germline CDR1 reads DFQATT; CDR2 reads SNEGSKA (reference sequence). V lost 6 bases and J lost 3, with 8 bases in between. The CDR3 consists of 11 residues. The CDR3 here is CSAPLYTEAFF. CDR3 nucleotide sequence: TGCAGTGCACCCTTATACACTGAAGCTTTCTTT.

In this sample, this clone turned up once. The chain recombines TRBV11-2 with TRBJ1-1; no clear D. The CDR3 contains 11 residues. Trimming removed 5 bases at V and 7 bases at J, with 8 bases between. Germline assignment: CDR1 SGHAT and CDR2 FQNNGV. The CDR3 DNA is TGTGCCAGCAGCCCGGGTGGTGAAGCTTTCTTT. Translating it yields CASSPGGEAFF.

The V and J genes are TRBV6-5 and TRBJ1-2, with a possible D match to TRBD1 (6 bases). This CDR3 spans 16 amino acids. Germline values: CDR1 MNHEY, CDR2 SVGAGI. Trimming removed 1 base at V and 8 bases at J, with 20 bases between. This CDR3 reads CASSYLESGGGGGYTF. DNA for the CDR3: TGTGCCAGCAGTTACTTAGAGTCGGGTGGAGGGGGAGGCTACACCTTC.

CDR3 in amino acids: CASSALMDPNYGYTF. Written as DNA, the CDR3 is TGTGCCAGCAGTGCTTTAATGGATCCTAACTATGGCTACACCTTC. The chain carries TRBV28 and TRBJ1-2; D uncertain. This CDR3 spans 15 amino acids. The germline V gene has CDR1 MDHEN and CDR2 SYDVKM. V was clipped by 5 bases and J by 0 bases, with 13 bases between them.

The J gene is TRBJ2-5, the V gene TRBV2; D might be TRBD1 (6 bases). The CDR3 covers 14 residues. The V gene's germline CDR1 is SNHLY and CDR2 FYNNEI. The V and J ends lost 6 bases and 6 bases respectively, with 17 bases between them. The CDR3 loop reads CASRGYRDGQTQYF. The DNA for the CDR3 is TGTGCCAGCAGGGGCTACAGGGATGGGCAGACCCAGTACTTC.

J is TRBJ1-5 and V is TRBV12-3 or TRBV12-4; D might be TRBD1 (6 bases). The CDR3 extends over 13 amino acids. Trimming took off 6 bases at V and 4 bases at J, with 10 bases between the two ends. The CDR3 DNA follows: TGTGCCAGCAGATCCACAGGGAATCAGCCCCAGCATTTT. This gives the protein CASRSTGNQPQHF.

The chain is built from TRBV7-2 and TRBJ1-4; 8 bases fit TRBD1. The CDR3 totals 14 residues. The trim removed 5 bases at V and 4 bases at J, leaving 3 bases unmatched. Germline V lookup: CDR1 SGHTA, CDR2 FQGNSA. The chain's CDR3 is CASSMTGDNEKLFF. The CDR3 bases are TGTGCCAGCAGCATGACAGGGGATAATGAAAAACTGTTTTTT.

This clone occurred once. The gene calls are TRBV19 and TRBJ1-5, with TRBD1 identical over 8 bases. This CDR3 is 18 amino acids long. Unmatched junction bases numbered 16, after V lost 6 bases and J lost 3 bases. Germline V gene data show CDR1 as LNHDA and CDR2 as SQIVND (reference sequence). The CDR3 DNA reads TGTGCCAGTAGCTCAATCCCCCCGGACAGGGTAATCAATCAGCCCCAGCATTTT. Translated: CASSSIPPDRVINQPQHF.

The chain employs TRBV11-3 and TRBJ2-1; a possible D gene is TRBD1 (5 bases). Germline CDR1 and CDR2: SGHNT and YENEEA. The CDR3 length is 14 residues. V shed 4 bases and J shed 1 base, with 8 bases lying between them. CDR3 loop: CASSSPGSYNEQFF. Here the CDR3 DNA reads TGTGCCAGCAGCTCCCCAGGGTCCTACAATGAGCAGTTCTTC.

The chain couples TRBV2 to TRBJ2-2; 8 nucleotides agree with TRBD1. CDR3 length: 15 residues. The V segment lost 5 bases and the J segment 7 bases; nucleotides outside the gene matches: 9. From germline, CDR1 is SNHLY and CDR2 FYNNEI. The CDR3 protein is CASSLARGQNGELFF. The DNA of the CDR3 is TGTGCCAGCAGTCTGGCCAGGGGGCAAAACGGGGAGCTGTTTTTT.